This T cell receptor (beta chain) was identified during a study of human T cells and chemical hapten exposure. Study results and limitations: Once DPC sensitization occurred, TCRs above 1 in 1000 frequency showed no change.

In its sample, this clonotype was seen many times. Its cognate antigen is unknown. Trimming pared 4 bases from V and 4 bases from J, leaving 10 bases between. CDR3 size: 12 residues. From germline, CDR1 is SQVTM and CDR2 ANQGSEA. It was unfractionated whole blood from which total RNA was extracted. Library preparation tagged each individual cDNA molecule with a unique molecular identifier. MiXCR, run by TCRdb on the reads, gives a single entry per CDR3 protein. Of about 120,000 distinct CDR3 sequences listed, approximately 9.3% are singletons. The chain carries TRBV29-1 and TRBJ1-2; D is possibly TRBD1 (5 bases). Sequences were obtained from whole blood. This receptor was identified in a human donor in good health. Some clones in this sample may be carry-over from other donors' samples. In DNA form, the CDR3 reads TGCAGCGTTGTGACAGCAGCCTATGGCTACACCTTC. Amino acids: CSVVTAAYGYTF.